These 8 T cell receptor beta chains came from one sample sequenced in a study of blood T cell repertoires in COVID-19. Assay used: immunoSEQ multiplex PCR; TCRdb lists only in-frame clones, some missing. The profile shows over 90,000 clones, over 65% of them singletons. Sequencing was carried out using peripheral blood. All receptors derive from a man aged 65 to 79 with COVID-19, enrolled during active disease.

This clone was observed a handful of times. The rearrangement joins TRBV7-2 to TRBJ2-3; 7 nucleotides match TRBD1. CDR1 SGHTA and CDR2 FQGNSA come from the germline V gene. This CDR3 is built from 16 residues. Trimming cost V 0 bases and J 3 bases; bases outside gene matches: 6. CDR3 region: CASSLAGGLRTDTQYF. The CDR3 DNA follows: TGTGCCAGCAGCTTAGCAGGGGGCTTGCGTACAGATACGCAGTATTTT.

This chain links TRBV28 with TRBJ2-1; no firm D call. V was pared by 2 bases and J by 3 bases, with 2 bases between. Germline V gene data show CDR1 as MDHEN and CDR2 as SYDVKM. The CDR3 runs 12 residues. Here the CDR3 DNA reads TGTGCCAGCAGTTTACTCTACAATGAGCAGTTCTTC. Encoded protein: CASSLLYNEQFF.

The genes are TRBV4-3 and TRBJ1-1; 7 bases fit TRBD1. CDR3 size: 16 residues. Germline V gene data show CDR1 as LGHNA and CDR2 as YSLEER. The trim removed 1 base at V and 2 bases at J, leaving 7 bases unmatched. CDR3 sequence reads: CASSQAHRQGNTEAFF. The CDR3 DNA is TGCGCCAGCAGCCAAGCCCATCGACAGGGTAACACTGAAGCTTTCTTT.

The genes are TRBV7-3 and TRBJ2-7; D might be TRBD2 (7 bases). Germline V gives CDR1 SGHTA, CDR2 FQGTGA. This CDR3 spans 15 amino acids. V was pared by 4 bases and J by 7 bases, with 20 bases between. In DNA, the CDR3 is TGTGCCAGCAGCTACGGGCAATCGGGGGGCAATGAGCAGTACTTC. Translated, it gives CASSYGQSGGNEQYF.

The V and J genes are TRBV28 and TRBJ1-1; D is undetermined. Germline assignment: CDR1 MDHEN and CDR2 SYDVKM. V shed 1 base and J shed 5 bases, with 8 bases lying between them. The CDR3 contains 13 residues. In nucleotides, the CDR3 is TGTGCCAGCAGTTTATCACCGGGGACTGAAGCTTTCTTT. Its translation: CASSLSPGTEAFF.

V is TRBV7-2 and J is TRBJ2-1, with TRBD1 matching 9 bases. This CDR3 comprises 14 residues. Trimming took 7 bases from V and 7 from J; bases not matched to a gene: 8. Germline V gene lookup returns CDR1 SGHTA and CDR2 FQGNSA. The chain's CDR3 is CASNQNRGPNEQFF. Here the CDR3 DNA reads TGTGCCAGCAACCAAAACAGGGGGCCAAATGAGCAGTTCTTC.

This clone was counted only a few times. This rearrangement joins TRBV5-1 to TRBJ1-1; no firm D call. CDR3 length equals 13 residues. V lost 4 bases and J lost 1, with 8 bases in between. Per germline, CDR1 SGHRS and CDR2 YFSETQ. CDR3 DNA: TGCGCCAGCAGCAGGGAGAGGAACACTGAAGCTTTCTTT. Amino acids: CASSRERNTEAFF.

The gene calls are TRBV5-1 and TRBJ2-5; D might be TRBD2 (6 bases). The CDR3 is 14 residues long. Germline CDR1 is SGHRS and CDR2 is YFSETQ. Trimming removed 0 bases from V and 3 bases from J, with 9 bases in between. The CDR3 DNA reads TGCGCCAGCAGCTTGGAGTCGGGGGAAGAGACCCAGTACTTC. Its translation is CASSLESGEETQYF.